This T cell receptor (beta chain) was observed in a study of shared clonotypes between healthy human individuals. Turning to the study itself: CD4 naive cells filled three plates per donor, CD4 memory three, CD8 naive two and CD8 memory one.

Terminally differentiated effector memory CD45RA+ cells were excluded from the naive CD8 cells, which were CD45RO-negative and positively selected for CCR7. V lost 3 bases and J lost 6; bases outside the gene matches: 7. This CDR3 contains 14 residues. Germline CDR1 and CDR2: LNHDA and SQIVND (reference sequence). Sequencing used immunoSEQ multiplex PCR; TCRdb keeps in-frame clones, though not all of them. Of 450,000 to 700,000 clones detected, nearly 97% appear once; the ten largest clones hold 0.09% to 0.13%. Sample: naive CD8+ T cells sorted from blood. The chain couples TRBV19 to TRBJ1-1, with 7 bases lining up with TRBD1. The TCR originated in a woman aged 25 to 45 in good health. The CDR3 DNA sequence: TGTGCCAGTAGTATGACAGGGACCGGCCCTGAAGCTTTCTTT. Amino acid sequence: CASSMTGTGPEAFF.